Listed below are T cell receptor beta chains from one sample, sequenced in a study of early T cells in non-severe SARS-CoV-2 infection. Each CDR3 protein is one row after TCRdb ran MiXCR on the 5' RACE reads. The sample has 80,000 or so distinct CDR3 sequences; about 14% are singletons. Sequencing was carried out using whole blood. Receptor source: an adult who was a healthcare worker with PCR-confirmed SARS-CoV-2 infection or an uninfected control (not recorded which). Both conserved end residues are part of each CDR3. D genes are given only for firm matches.

d_call: .; v_call: TRBV20-1; j_call: TRBJ2-1; cdr3_aa: CSAIRFGSYNEQFF
d_call: TRBD1; v_call: TRBV13; j_call: TRBJ2-3; cdr3_aa: CASSSRHGTGGVTDTQYF
d_call: .; v_call: TRBV29-1; j_call: TRBJ2-3; cdr3_aa: CSVDSGPDTQYF
d_call: TRBD1; v_call: TRBV4-1; j_call: TRBJ2-3; cdr3_aa: CASSQVGQGADTQYF
d_call: .; v_call: TRBV29-1; j_call: TRBJ2-5; cdr3_aa: CSVVSSQGQSGGQYF
d_call: .; v_call: TRBV11-2; j_call: TRBJ2-1; cdr3_aa: CASSLASHRLYNEQFF
d_call: .; v_call: TRBV6-6; j_call: TRBJ1-5; cdr3_aa: CASSEGSIAVSNQPQHF
d_call: .; v_call: TRBV7-9; j_call: TRBJ2-3; cdr3_aa: CASGPRTQYF
d_call: .; v_call: TRBV9; j_call: TRBJ2-1; cdr3_aa: CASSGFVALTYGDYNEQFF
d_call: .; v_call: TRBV29-1; j_call: TRBJ1-2; cdr3_aa: CSVDDELGAYGYTF
d_call: .; v_call: TRBV3-1; j_call: TRBJ2-1; cdr3_aa: CASSHPGRRGGEQFF
d_call: .; v_call: TRBV7-2; j_call: TRBJ2-5; cdr3_aa: CASSLRGAVRETQYF
d_call: .; v_call: TRBV19; j_call: TRBJ2-2; cdr3_aa: CASSITHRAFRAGELFF
d_call: .; v_call: TRBV9; j_call: TRBJ2-3; cdr3_aa: CASTGTPTDTQYF
d_call: TRBD2; v_call: TRBV7-9; j_call: TRBJ2-1; cdr3_aa: CASRPPGLAEYNEQFF
d_call: .; v_call: TRBV6-1; j_call: TRBJ1-1; cdr3_aa: CASSIRDGGAEAFF
d_call: .; v_call: TRBV18; j_call: TRBJ2-5; cdr3_aa: CASSNTRGETQYF
d_call: TRBD2; v_call: TRBV20-1; j_call: TRBJ2-7; cdr3_aa: CSASPSGIYEQYF
d_call: .; v_call: TRBV11-2; j_call: TRBJ2-1; cdr3_aa: CASSLALATSYNEQFF
d_call: .; v_call: TRBV6-6; j_call: TRBJ1-2; cdr3_aa: CASSYDRTNYGYTF
d_call: TRBD2; v_call: TRBV6-5; j_call: TRBJ2-7; cdr3_aa: CASSTSGRESYEQYF
d_call: .; v_call: TRBV29-1; j_call: TRBJ1-1; cdr3_aa: CSAAPLFGEAFF